This T cell receptor beta chain was sequenced in a study of blood T cells in healthy people across ages. Primers used in a second PCR of about 6 to 11 cycles were a sample-barcoded 5' primer and a J-beta primer mix. TCRdb re-called the 5' RACE reads with MiXCR, one entry per CDR3 protein. The sample records hundreds of thousands of distinct CDR3 sequences, 24% being singletons. There were at least 5.5 micrograms of total RNA extracted from every sample. This CDR3 is 13 amino acids long. Germline V CDR1 and CDR2: ENHRY, SYGVKD. V was shortened by 5 bases and J by 0 bases, with 7 bases between the two germline ends. This same sample was also taken into another study, of T cells of mothers and their children. This second study says: No clones detected were persistent microchimeric T cell clones.

The V call is TRBV10-3, the J call TRBJ1-1; D uncertain. The receptor was isolated from a boy between 10 and 17 years old in good health. Sequencing was carried out using blood. This CDR3 reads CAISPLLNTEAFF. In DNA form, the CDR3 reads TGTGCCATCAGTCCCCTCCTGAACACTGAAGCTTTCTTT.